A selection of T cell receptor beta chains follows, all from one sample in a study of beta chain features in type 1 diabetes. TCRdb's copy holds only in-frame clones and misses some; the assay was immunoSEQ multiplex PCR. The sample has about 660,000 clones; around 15% are singletons. Sequencing was performed on naive CD4+ T cells from blood. These receptors were collected from a man in his late teens or twenties with type 1 diabetes. Each CDR3 is given with its conserved first and last residue.

v_call	j_call	cdr3_aa
TRBV5-1	TRBJ2-6	CASSFYSGANVLTF
TRBV7-2	TRBJ1-4	CASSYNRLPNEKLFF
TRBV7-9	TRBJ2-3	CASSTSTGNHTQYF
TRBV7-2	TRBJ2-5	CASGSPSGQTQYF
TRBV29-1	TRBJ2-1	CSVGLAGGPYNEQFF
TRBV21-1	TRBJ2-5	CASSKGSGDREGETQYF
TRBV9	TRBJ2-6	CASSVAPVGLGGANVLTF
TRBV29-1	TRBJ1-2	CSVDYEGGRYGYTF
TRBV7-6	TRBJ2-5	CASSLNARKGETQYF
TRBV18	TRBJ2-6	CASSPFGGANVLTF
TRBV5-1	TRBJ2-1	CASSDGGTYNEQFF
TRBV6-5	TRBJ1-2	CASRSGTAYGYTF
TRBV5-4	TRBJ2-7	CASSLGGATAYEQYF
TRBV9	TRBJ2-1	CASRESGGPRNEQFF
TRBV7-9	TRBJ1-1	CASSLEAGGMNTEAFF
TRBV7-9	TRBJ1-2	CASSSGAGNYGYTF
TRBV9	TRBJ2-5	CASSPQQGVETQYF
TRBV27	TRBJ2-7	CASSWQSGSYEQYF
TRBV19	TRBJ2-1	CASSSTPAEPYNEQFF
TRBV30	TRBJ2-1	CAWSTQGGEQFF
TRBV28	TRBJ2-7	CASSFQGAYEQYF
TRBV30	TRBJ1-2	CAWSPLQSDYGYTF
TRBV9	TRBJ2-1	CASSVVTSGDEQFF
TRBV7-9	TRBJ2-3	CASSPGPSLSTDTQYF
TRBV5-4	TRBJ2-5	CASSPHSTQSIRGTQYF
TRBV5-1	TRBJ2-3	CASSSRDRGTDTQYF
TRBV7-6	TRBJ2-1	CASSLSEGLVTQFF
TRBV18	TRBJ2-2	CASSPTGNTGELFF
TRBV7-2	TRBJ1-1	CASSLNLGPEAFF
TRBV12-5	TRBJ2-1	CASGSWGRGDYNEQFF
TRBV11-2	TRBJ1-6	CASNGDRGRSPLHF
TRBV28	TRBJ2-3	CASSGHNGADTQYF
TRBV28	TRBJ2-1	CASSASASSSSYNEQFF
TRBV9	TRBJ2-1	CASSSSGGNEQFF
TRBV9	TRBJ2-2	CASSTGGGIITGELFF
TRBV9	TRBJ1-1	CASSSEGGRGAEAFF
TRBV29-1	TRBJ2-2	CSVVLTGLNTGELFF
TRBV2	TRBJ2-7	CASLNPGTGYEQYF
TRBV10-2	TRBJ1-5	CASTLTGFEPQHF
TRBV28	TRBJ2-4	CASSLPGIQYF
TRBV4-1	TRBJ1-1	CASSQTPAGRDTEAFF
TRBV7-2	TRBJ2-5	CASKTGGGETQYF
TRBV7-2	TRBJ2-5	CASSLVAQGLETQYF
TRBV7-9	TRBJ2-1	CASSLGPSSYNEQFF